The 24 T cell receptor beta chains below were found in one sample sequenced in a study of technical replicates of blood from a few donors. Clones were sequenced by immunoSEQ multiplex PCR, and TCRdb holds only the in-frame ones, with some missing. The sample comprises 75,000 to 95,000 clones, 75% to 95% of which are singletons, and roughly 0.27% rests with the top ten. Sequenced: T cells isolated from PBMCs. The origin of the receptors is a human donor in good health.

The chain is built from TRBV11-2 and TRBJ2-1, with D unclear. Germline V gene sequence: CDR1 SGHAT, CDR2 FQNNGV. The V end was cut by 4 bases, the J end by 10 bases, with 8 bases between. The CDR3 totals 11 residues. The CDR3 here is CASSSLLEQFF. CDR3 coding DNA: TGTGCCAGCAGCTCCCTCCTAGAGCAGTTCTTC.

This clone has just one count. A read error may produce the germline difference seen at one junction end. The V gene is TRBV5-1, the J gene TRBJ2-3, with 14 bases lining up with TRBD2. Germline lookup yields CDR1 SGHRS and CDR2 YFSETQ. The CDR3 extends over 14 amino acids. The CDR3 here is CASSWGLAGDPQYF. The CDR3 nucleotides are TGCGCCAGCAGCTGGGGACTAGCGGGAGATCCGCAGTATTTT.

CDR3 bases: TGTGCCAGCAGTTACTCTAATCTGGAGACCCAGTACTTC. Its translation: CASSYSNLETQYF. The chain carries TRBV6-6 and TRBJ2-5; D is unresolved. Trimming stripped 0 bases from V and 5 bases from J, with 7 bases between. This CDR3 region has 13 residues. Germline V gene data show CDR1 as MNHNY and CDR2 as SVGAGI (reference sequence).

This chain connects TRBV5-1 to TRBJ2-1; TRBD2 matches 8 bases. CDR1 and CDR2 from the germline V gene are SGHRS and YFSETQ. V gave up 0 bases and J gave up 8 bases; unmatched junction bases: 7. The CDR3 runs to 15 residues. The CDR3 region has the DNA TGCGCCAGCAGCTTGGTTGGACTAGCATTAGATGAGCAGTTCTTC. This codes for CASSLVGLALDEQFF.

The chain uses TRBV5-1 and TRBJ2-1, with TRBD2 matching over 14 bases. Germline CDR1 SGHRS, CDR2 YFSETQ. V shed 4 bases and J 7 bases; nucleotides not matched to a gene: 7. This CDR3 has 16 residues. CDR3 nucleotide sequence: TGCGCCAGCAGCCTTTCCGGGACTAGCGGGAGTAATGAGCAGTTCTTC. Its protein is CASSLSGTSGSNEQFF.

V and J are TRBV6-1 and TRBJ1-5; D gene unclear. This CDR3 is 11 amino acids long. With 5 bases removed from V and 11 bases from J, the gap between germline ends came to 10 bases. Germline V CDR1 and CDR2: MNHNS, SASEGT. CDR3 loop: CASSPLSSQHF. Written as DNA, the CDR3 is TGTGCCAGCAGTCCCCTGTCGTCCCAGCATTTT.

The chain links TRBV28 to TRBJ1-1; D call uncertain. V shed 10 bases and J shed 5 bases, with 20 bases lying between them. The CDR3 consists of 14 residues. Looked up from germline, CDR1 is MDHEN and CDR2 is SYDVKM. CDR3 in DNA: TGTGCCACCGAACGCTCAGAGCGGGGTACTGAAGCTTTCTTT. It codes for CATERSERGTEAFF.

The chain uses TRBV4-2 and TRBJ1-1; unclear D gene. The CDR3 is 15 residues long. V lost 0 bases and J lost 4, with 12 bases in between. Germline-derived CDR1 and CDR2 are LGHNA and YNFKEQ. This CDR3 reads CASSQEYRELTEAFF. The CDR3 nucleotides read TGTGCCAGCAGCCAAGAATATCGGGAACTCACTGAAGCTTTCTTT.

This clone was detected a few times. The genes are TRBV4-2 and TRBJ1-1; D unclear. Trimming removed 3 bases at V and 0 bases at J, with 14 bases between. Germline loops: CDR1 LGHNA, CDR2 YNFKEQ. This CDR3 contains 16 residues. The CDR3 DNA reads TGTGCCAGCAGCCAGGATGGAGGAGCCCTGAACACTGAAGCTTTCTTT. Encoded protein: CASSQDGGALNTEAFF.

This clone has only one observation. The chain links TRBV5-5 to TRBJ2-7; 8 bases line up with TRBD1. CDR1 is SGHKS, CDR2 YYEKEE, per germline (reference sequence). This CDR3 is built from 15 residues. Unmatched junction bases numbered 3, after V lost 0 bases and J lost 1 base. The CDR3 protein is CASSLVGTGSYEQYF. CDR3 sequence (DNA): TGTGCCAGCAGCTTGGTCGGGACAGGTTCCTACGAGCAGTACTTC. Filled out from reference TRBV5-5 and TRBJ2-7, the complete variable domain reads DAGVTQSPTHLIKTRGQQVTLRCSPISGHKSVSWYQQVLGQGPQFIFQYYEKEERGRGNFPDRFSARQFPNYSSELNVNALLLGDSALYLCASSLVGTGSYEQYFGPGTRLTVT.

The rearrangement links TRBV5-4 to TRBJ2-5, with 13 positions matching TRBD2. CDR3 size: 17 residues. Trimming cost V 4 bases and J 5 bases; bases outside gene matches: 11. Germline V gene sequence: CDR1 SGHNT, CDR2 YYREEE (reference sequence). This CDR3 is CASSPGGTSGVMETQYF. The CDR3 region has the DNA TGTGCCAGCAGCCCAGGCGGGACTAGCGGGGTAATGGAGACCCAGTACTTC.

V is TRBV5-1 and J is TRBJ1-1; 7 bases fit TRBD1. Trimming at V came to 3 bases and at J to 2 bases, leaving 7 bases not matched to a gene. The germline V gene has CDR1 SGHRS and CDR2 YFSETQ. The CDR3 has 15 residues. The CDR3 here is CASSSGTASNTEAFF. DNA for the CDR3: TGCGCCAGCAGCTCAGGGACAGCATCTAACACTGAAGCTTTCTTT.

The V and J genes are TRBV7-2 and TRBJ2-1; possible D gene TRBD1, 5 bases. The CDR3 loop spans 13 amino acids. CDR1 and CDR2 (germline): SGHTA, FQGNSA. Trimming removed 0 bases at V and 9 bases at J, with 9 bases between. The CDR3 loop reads CASSLARVIEQFF. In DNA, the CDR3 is TGTGCCAGCAGCTTAGCCAGGGTTATTGAGCAGTTCTTC.

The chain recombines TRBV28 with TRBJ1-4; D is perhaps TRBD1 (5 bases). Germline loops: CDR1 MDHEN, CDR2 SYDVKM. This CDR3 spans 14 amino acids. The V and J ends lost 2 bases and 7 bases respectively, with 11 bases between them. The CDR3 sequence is CASSLGAVGEKLFF. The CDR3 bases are TGTGCCAGCAGTTTAGGGGCAGTAGGTGAAAAACTGTTTTTT.

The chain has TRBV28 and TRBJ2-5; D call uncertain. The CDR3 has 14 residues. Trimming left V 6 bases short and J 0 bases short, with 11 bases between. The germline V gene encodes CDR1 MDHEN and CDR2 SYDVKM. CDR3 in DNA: TGTGCCAGCAGGAGGCCACGAAACCAAGAGACCCAGTACTTC. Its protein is CASRRPRNQETQYF.

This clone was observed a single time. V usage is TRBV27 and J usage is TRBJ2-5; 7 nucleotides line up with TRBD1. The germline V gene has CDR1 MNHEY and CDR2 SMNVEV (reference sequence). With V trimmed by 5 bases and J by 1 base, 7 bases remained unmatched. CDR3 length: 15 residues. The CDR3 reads CASSQGVRAQETQYF. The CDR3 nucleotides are TGTGCCAGCAGTCAGGGGGTTCGGGCCCAAGAGACCCAGTACTTC.

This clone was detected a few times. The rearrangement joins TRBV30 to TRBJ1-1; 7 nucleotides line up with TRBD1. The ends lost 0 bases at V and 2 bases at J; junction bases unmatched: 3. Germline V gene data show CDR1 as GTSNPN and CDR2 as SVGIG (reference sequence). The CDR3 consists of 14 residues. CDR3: CAWSVGTANTEAFF. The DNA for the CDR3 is TGTGCCTGGAGTGTAGGGACAGCTAACACTGAAGCTTTCTTT.

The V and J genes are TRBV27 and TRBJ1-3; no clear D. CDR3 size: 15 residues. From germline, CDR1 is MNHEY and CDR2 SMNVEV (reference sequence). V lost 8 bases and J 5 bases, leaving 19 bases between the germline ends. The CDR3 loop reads CASALGYHNRNTIYF. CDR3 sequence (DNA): TGTGCCAGCGCACTAGGTTACCACAACCGAAACACCATATATTTT.

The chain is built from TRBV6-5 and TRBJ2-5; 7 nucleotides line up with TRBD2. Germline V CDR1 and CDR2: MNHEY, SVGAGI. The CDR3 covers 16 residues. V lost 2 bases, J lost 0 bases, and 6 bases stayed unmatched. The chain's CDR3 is CASSYRHSGYQETQYF. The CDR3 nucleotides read TGTGCCAGCAGTTACAGACATAGCGGGTACCAAGAGACCCAGTACTTC.

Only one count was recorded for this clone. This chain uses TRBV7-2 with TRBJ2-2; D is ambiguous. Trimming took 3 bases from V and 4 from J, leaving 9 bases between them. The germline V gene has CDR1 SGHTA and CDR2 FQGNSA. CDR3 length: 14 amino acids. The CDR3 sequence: CASSFYGGTGELFF. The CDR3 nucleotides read TGTGCCAGCAGCTTTTATGGCGGCACCGGGGAGCTGTTTTTT.

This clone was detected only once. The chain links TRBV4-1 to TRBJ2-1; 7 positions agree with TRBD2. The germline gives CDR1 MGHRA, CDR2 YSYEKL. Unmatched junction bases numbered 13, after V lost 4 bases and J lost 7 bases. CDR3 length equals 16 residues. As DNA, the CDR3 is TGCGCCAGCAGCCTTCGAAGGGCGGGGGACCTTAATGAGCAGTTCTTC. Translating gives CASSLRRAGDLNEQFF.

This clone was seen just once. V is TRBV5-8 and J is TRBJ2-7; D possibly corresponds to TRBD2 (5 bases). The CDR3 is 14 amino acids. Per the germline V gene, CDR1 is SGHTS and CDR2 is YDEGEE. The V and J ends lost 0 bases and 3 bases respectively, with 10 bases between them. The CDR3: CASSLAGVDYEQYF. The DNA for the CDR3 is TGTGCCAGCAGCTTGGCCGGGGTAGACTACGAGCAGTACTTC.

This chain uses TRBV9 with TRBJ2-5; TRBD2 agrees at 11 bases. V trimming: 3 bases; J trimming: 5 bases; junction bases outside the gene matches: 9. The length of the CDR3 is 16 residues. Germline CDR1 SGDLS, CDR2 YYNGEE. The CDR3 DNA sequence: TGTGCCAGCAGCGCCTCTAGCGGGGGGCCTGGGGAGACCCAGTACTTC. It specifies CASSASSGGPGETQYF.

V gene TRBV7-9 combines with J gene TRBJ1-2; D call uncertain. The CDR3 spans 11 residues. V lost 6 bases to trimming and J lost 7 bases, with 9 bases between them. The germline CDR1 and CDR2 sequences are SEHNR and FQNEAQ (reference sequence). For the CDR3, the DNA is TGTGCCAGCAGTCAGGAGGGTGGCTACACCTTC. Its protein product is CASSQEGGYTF.